This T cell receptor (beta chain) came from a study of cytomegalovirus exposure and HLA in healthy donors. Background on the study: Earlier findings included 100 million to 130 million unique TCR beta sequences obtained from some 180 million T cells.

Findings and caveats of the study: The analysis excluded some indistinguishable V segments, including TRBV6-2 and TRBV6-3. TCR beta chains numbering 164 were designated cytomegalovirus-associated. Many donors shared some public TCRs, even though most TCR sequences were rare.

V was pared by 4 bases and J by 6 bases, with 6 bases of the junction left unmatched. Germline V lookup: CDR1 SGHRS, CDR2 YFSETQ. The CDR3 has 16 residues. This clone appeared a single time. Its antigen is still unknown. The PCR had 60 Vbeta and 13 Jbeta primers. Repertoires were generated with immunoSEQ multiplex PCR, while TCRdb's copy carries only in-frame clones and drops some. The data hold about 200,000 clones, with 75% to 90% observed a single time. Source material: PBMCs. V usage is TRBV5-1 and J usage is TRBJ2-1, with 14 bases identical to TRBD2. The TCR originated in a woman aged 25 to 39 in good health and CMV-seronegative. The CDR3 nucleotides are TGCGCCAGCAGCCCTAGACTAGCGGGAGGGCCCAATGAGCAGTTCTTC. As protein: CASSPRLAGGPNEQFF. Full variable domain (missing parts from reference TRBV5-1 and TRBJ2-1): KAGVTQTPRYLIKTRGQQVTLSCSPISGHRSVSWYQQTPGQGLQFLFEYFSETQRNKGNFPGRFSGRQFSNSRSEMNVSTLELGDSALYLCASSPRLAGGPNEQFFGPGTRLTVL.